This TCR beta chain was observed in a study of cytomegalovirus exposure and HLA in healthy donors. Overall study findings and caveats: Later genetic work tied a missense DCLRE1C variant to beta-chain V and J trimming. Fewer than 200 TCR beta chains were listed as cytomegalovirus-associated.

CDR3 size: 13 residues. V gave up 4 bases and J gave up 0 bases, with 5 bases separating them. The germline V gene encodes CDR1 SGHDT and CDR2 YYEEEE. For this clone: Its antigen remains unidentified.

The study ran its PCR with 60 Vbeta and 13 Jbeta primers. TCRdb's copy holds only in-frame clones and misses some; the assay was immunoSEQ multiplex PCR. The sample contains over 130,000 clones, just over 70% of which appear only once. The sequenced sample was PBMCs. The receptor comes from a woman aged 25 to 45 in good health and CMV-seronegative. This rearrangement joins TRBV5-6 to TRBJ1-3, with D unresolved. The CDR3, as DNA: TGTGCCAGCAGCCTATACTCTGGAAACACCATATATTTT. Translated, it gives CASSLYSGNTIYF.